This is a list of T cell receptor beta chains from one sample in a study of human thymus T cells. Clones were read by immunoSEQ multiplex PCR, and TCRdb kept only the in-frame ones, dropping some. The sample comprises 70,000 to 75,000 clones, roughly 96% of which are singletons, and under 0.04% rests with the top ten. The sequencing sample was made of thymus tissue. These receptors came from a girl under three years old with a congenital heart defect but otherwise immunologically healthy. The CDR3 runs from the conserved cysteine through the conserved F or W. The D gene is left open where the match is weak. Clone size appears in some rows only: once, few, many, or a class for an expanded clone.

D	J	V	size	CDR3	DNA
.	TRBJ1-1	TRBV6-5	.	CASSQKFNTEAFF	TGTGCCAGCAGTCAGAAATTTAACACTGAAGCTTTCTTT
.	TRBJ1-4	TRBV28	.	CASRPNGGPNEKLFF	TGTGCCAGCAGGCCCAATGGGGGACCTAATGAAAAACTGTTTTTT
.	TRBJ2-1	TRBV6-5	.	CASSYRSSYNEQFF	TGTGCCAGCAGTTACAGGAGCTCCTACAATGAGCAGTTCTTC
TRBD1	TRBJ1-3	TRBV10-1	.	CASSNRGDRVSAGNTIYF	TGCGCCAGCTCCAATAGGGGGGACAGGGTATCGGCTGGAAACACCATATATTTT
TRBD2	TRBJ2-7	TRBV27	.	CASSFLRAGAYEQYF	TGTGCCAGCAGTTTCCTACGCGCGGGGGCCTACGAGCAGTACTTC
TRBD1	TRBJ1-3	TRBV11-2	once	CASSLDSGQLGNTIYF	TGTGCCAGCAGCTTAGATTCGGGACAGCTTGGAAACACCATATATTTT
.	TRBJ2-1	TRBV13	.	CASSLNERLGRQFF	TGTGCCAGCAGCTTAAACGAAAGACTCGGTCGGCAGTTCTTC
.	TRBJ1-1	TRBV5-1	once	CASSLFGGWESEAFF	TGCGCCAGCAGCTTGTTCGGGGGCTGGGAATCTGAAGCTTTCTTT
.	TRBJ2-3	TRBV4-1	.	CASSPTSTDTQYF	TGCGCCAGCAGCCCGACTAGCACAGATACGCAGTATTTT
TRBD2	TRBJ2-5	TRBV6-1	once	CASQLGLAGPETQYF	TGTGCCAGCCAACTAGGACTAGCGGGACCAGAGACCCAGTACTTC
TRBD1	TRBJ1-4	TRBV5-6	.	CASRTQQGGKKLFF	TGTGCCAGCAGGACGCAACAGGGGGGGAAAAAACTGTTTTTT
.	TRBJ2-7	TRBV5-1	.	CASGTSSSYEQYF	TGCGCCAGCGGGACTTCGAGCTCCTACGAGCAGTACTTC
TRBD2	TRBJ2-1	TRBV19	.	CASSIGDGTSNNEQFF	TGTGCCAGTAGTATAGGGGACGGGACTAGCAACAATGAGCAGTTCTTC
.	TRBJ1-2	TRBV10-2	.	CASSESVGASPYGYTF	TGCGCCAGCAGTGAGTCGGTAGGGGCGAGCCCCTATGGCTACACCTTC
TRBD1	TRBJ2-3	TRBV7-8	.	CASSLEQGARTDTQYF	TGTGCCAGCAGCTTAGAGCAGGGGGCCCGCACAGATACGCAGTATTTT
TRBD1	TRBJ2-3	TRBV11-2	.	CASSLNKGTGATDTQYF	TGTGCCAGCAGCCTGAACAAGGGGACAGGGGCTACAGATACGCAGTATTTT
TRBD1	TRBJ2-5	TRBV10-1	.	CASSLNGQGLQETQYF	TGCGCCAGCAGCCTAAATGGACAGGGCTTACAAGAGACCCAGTACTTC
.	TRBJ2-7	TRBV4-1	once	CASSYSKQGREQYF	TGCGCCAGCAGCTACAGTAAACAGGGAAGGGAGCAGTACTTC
.	TRBJ1-1	TRBV29-1	.	CSVQFLTVQFRLRMNTEAFF	TGCAGCGTCCAATTCTTGACAGTCCAATTCAGACTAAGGATGAACACTGAAGCTTTCTTT
TRBD2	TRBJ2-3	TRBV12-5	.	CASGLVRLAGFTDTQYF	TGTGCTAGTGGTTTGGTACGACTAGCGGGATTCACAGATACGCAGTATTTT
.	TRBJ2-5	TRBV9	.	CASSVGSLETQYF	TGTGCCAGCAGCGTAGGGAGTTTGGAGACCCAGTACTTC
.	TRBJ2-7	TRBV5-1	once	CASRLNPASDLHEQYF	TGCGCCAGCAGACTGAACCCGGCTAGCGACTTGCACGAGCAGTACTTC
.	TRBJ2-7	TRBV5-6	once	CASSPLPILRYEQYF	TGTGCCAGCAGCCCCCTACCCATTCTTCGGTACGAGCAGTACTTC
.	TRBJ1-1	TRBV30	few	CAWSVTLNTEAFF	TGTGCCTGGAGTGTAACGCTAAACACTGAAGCTTTCTTT
.	TRBJ1-2	TRBV11-2	.	CASSLAVSGKSYGYTF	TGTGCCAGCAGCTTAGCAGTGTCAGGGAAGAGTTATGGCTACACCTTC
.	TRBJ1-1	TRBV28	.	CASSLFPRGKSPPSVRLGNTEAFF	TGTGCCAGCAGTTTATTCCCCCGAGGGAAATCTCCCCCCAGTGTCCGCCTTGGGAACACTGAAGCTTTCTTT
TRBD1	TRBJ1-2	TRBV5-6	.	CASSPGTGSNYGYTF	TGTGCCAGCAGCCCTGGGACAGGATCTAACTATGGCTACACCTTC
TRBD1	TRBJ2-7	TRBV29-1	.	CSVGKGGHEQYF	TGCAGCGTTGGTAAAGGGGGCCACGAGCAGTACTTC
.	TRBJ2-3	TRBV5-1	.	CASSPVGHPLTDTQYF	TGCGCCAGCAGTCCTGTTGGACACCCTCTGACAGATACGCAGTATTTT
TRBD1	TRBJ1-4	TRBV6-6	.	CASTNPAGTGTEKLFF	TGTGCCAGCACCAACCCCGCAGGGACAGGGACCGAAAAACTGTTTTTT
.	TRBJ2-7	TRBV21-1	.	CASSKRDRISYEQYF	TGTGCCAGCAGCAAGCGGGACAGGATATCCTACGAGCAGTACTTC
.	TRBJ1-5	TRBV4-1	.	CASSQDTLLSGHFNQPQHF	TGCGCCAGCAGCCAAGATACCCTCCTATCCGGACACTTCAATCAGCCCCAGCATTTT
.	TRBJ2-1	TRBV12-2	.	CASRLATSGDTSEQFF	TGTGCAAGTCGCTTAGCGACTAGCGGGGACACGAGTGAGCAGTTCTTC
.	TRBJ2-7	TRBV5-3	.	CARSLEISGWGPTPGVYEQYF	TGTGCCAGAAGCTTGGAAATAAGCGGTTGGGGTCCGACTCCAGGGGTCTACGAGCAGTACTTC
.	TRBJ2-3	TRBV6-1	.	CASRVKGFTDTQYF	TGTGCCAGCAGGGTAAAAGGTTTTACAGATACGCAGTATTTT
.	TRBJ1-3	TRBV27	.	CASSFQAGNTIYF	TGTGCCAGCAGTTTCCAGGCCGGAAACACCATATATTTT
TRBD2	TRBJ2-1	TRBV30	.	CAWSWPAGGSGEQFF	TGTGCCTGGAGTTGGCCCGCGGGAGGCTCGGGTGAGCAGTTCTTC
.	TRBJ2-3	TRBV9	few	CASSVDPSESTDTQYF	TGTGCCAGCAGCGTAGACCCCAGTGAGAGCACAGATACGCAGTATTTT
.	TRBJ2-2	TRBV12-5	.	CASGPGANTGELFF	TGTGCTAGTGGCCCGGGAGCGAACACCGGGGAGCTGTTTTTT
TRBD1	TRBJ1-1	TRBV28	.	CASRPTGADTEAFF	TGTGCCAGCAGACCCACAGGGGCGGACACTGAAGCTTTCTTT
.	TRBJ2-7	TRBV5-1	.	CASSLGQGCEQYF	TGCGCCAGCAGCTTGGGTCAGGGCTGCGAGCAGTACTTC
.	TRBJ1-1	TRBV18	.	CASSPSGGGAWRTEAFF	TGTGCCAGCTCACCGAGTGGGGGAGGGGCCTGGCGCACTGAAGCTTTCTTT
.	TRBJ1-2	TRBV18	.	CASSPLGGGYGYTF	TGTGCCAGCTCACCACTGGGGGGTGGCTATGGCTACACCTTC
TRBD2	TRBJ2-1	TRBV7-3	.	CASSLTWSGRNSYNEQFF	TGTGCCAGCAGCTTAACGTGGTCCGGGAGGAACTCCTACAATGAGCAGTTCTTC
TRBD1	TRBJ1-5	TRBV27	.	CASSSGTEHSNQPQHF	TGTGCCAGCAGTTCGGGGACAGAGCATAGCAATCAGCCCCAGCATTTT
.	TRBJ2-7	TRBV11-2	.	CASSLTGTTEEQYF	TGTGCCAGCAGCCTTACCGGGACGACTGAGGAGCAGTACTTC
.	TRBJ2-3	TRBV30	.	CAGMRADTQYF	TGTGCCGGGATGAGGGCCGATACGCAGTATTTT
.	TRBJ1-5	TRBV6-1	.	CASSDKVGIGNQPQHF	TGTGCCAGCAGTGACAAGGTCGGGATCGGCAATCAGCCCCAGCATTTT
.	TRBJ2-1	TRBV29-1	once	CSVVWGSRYNEQFF	TGCAGCGTTGTATGGGGGAGTCGGTACAATGAGCAGTTCTTC
TRBD1	TRBJ1-2	TRBV13	.	CASSGRGQYFIYGYTF	TGTGCCAGCAGCGGCCGGGGACAGTACTTTATCTATGGCTACACCTTC